This T cell receptor (beta chain) was documented in a study of T cells after posttransplantation cyclophosphamide. Study results and caveats: TRB clonality was highly associated with recipient CMV seropositivity and reactivation.

This clone appeared a few times. Its matching antigen is unknown. Germline V gene sequence: CDR1 MDHEN, CDR2 SYDVKM. The CDR3 runs to 17 residues. Trimming at V came to 5 bases and at J to 7 bases, leaving 11 bases not matched to a gene. The data were produced by immunoSEQ multiplex PCR, yet TCRdb's version contains in-frame clones alone and is incomplete. The table lists about 28,000 clones, roughly 85% of them singletons. Sequenced input: PBMCs. The sequence derives from a man in his fifties. The chain combines TRBV28 with TRBJ1-4, with 12 nucleotides matching TRBD1. CDR3 sequence: CASSPGTGGLGGEKLFF. CDR3 nucleotides: TGTGCCAGCAGTCCCGGGACAGGGGGCTTAGGGGGTGAAAAACTGTTTTTT.